These 7 T cell receptor beta chains came from one sample sequenced in a study of blood T cell repertoires in COVID-19. The assay was immunoSEQ multiplex PCR, and TCRdb's table has in-frame clones only and misses some. The sample holds tens of thousands of clones; approximately 79% are singletons and the top ten take around 3.9%. The sequencing sample was made of peripheral blood. All receptors come from a man aged 65-85 years with COVID-19, enrolled during active disease.

The CDR3 nucleotides read TGTGCCAGCAGCCACCGCGGCGACGAGCAGTACTTC. The encoded protein is CASSHRGDEQYF. The V and J genes are TRBV11-3 and TRBJ2-7; D gene unclear. V gave up 5 bases and J gave up 5 bases, with 10 bases separating them. The CDR3 length is 12 residues. Germline V gives CDR1 SGHNT, CDR2 YENEEA. Full variable domain (missing parts from reference TRBV11-3 and TRBJ2-7): EAGVVQSPRYKIIEKKQPVAFWCNPISGHNTLYWYLQNLGQGPELLIRYENEEAVDDSQLPKDRFSAERLKGVDSTLKIQPAELGDSAVYLCASSHRGDEQYFGPGTRLTVT.

DNA for the CDR3: TGTGCCAGCAGCCCAATCTACGAGCAGTACTTC. This translates into CASSPIYEQYF. The chain uses TRBV11-2 and TRBJ2-7, with D unclear. Germline loops: CDR1 SGHAT, CDR2 FQNNGV. The CDR3 runs 11 residues. Trimming left V 5 bases short and J 3 bases short, with 5 bases between. Using reference TRBV11-2 and TRBJ2-7 for the parts outside the CDR3, the full variable domain is EAGVAQSPRYKIIEKRQSVAFWCNPISGHATLYWYQQILGQGPKLLIQFQNNGVVDDSQLPKDRFSAERLKGVDSTLKIQPAKLEDSAVYLCASSPIYEQYFGPGTRLTVT.

The chain carries TRBV27 and TRBJ2-7, with D possibly being TRBD2 (6 bases). Trimming cost V 10 bases and J 0 bases, with 16 bases left between them. CDR1 and CDR2 (germline): MNHEY, SMNVEV (reference sequence). This CDR3 has 14 amino acids. CDR3 loop: CANATVRDSYEQYF. Here the CDR3 DNA reads TGTGCCAACGCGACCGTGCGGGACTCCTACGAGCAGTACTTC.

DNA of the CDR3: TGTGCCAGCAGCCCCGGGACTAGGTACGAGCAGTACTTC. The encoded protein is CASSPGTRYEQYF. This rearrangement joins TRBV28 to TRBJ2-7; 8 nucleotides line up with TRBD2. From germline, CDR1 is MDHEN and CDR2 SYDVKM. This CDR3 spans 13 amino acids. V lost 6 bases, J lost 4 bases, and 5 bases stayed unmatched.

The rearrangement links TRBV6-5 to TRBJ1-1, with 8 nucleotides matching TRBD1. V lost 6 bases and J lost 4; bases outside the gene matches: 10. From germline, CDR1 is MNHEY and CDR2 SVGAGI. This CDR3 region has 15 residues. The CDR3 loop reads CASRPAGGMGTEAFF. The DNA of the CDR3 is TGTGCCAGCAGGCCGGCAGGGGGCATGGGCACTGAAGCTTTCTTT.

This chain links TRBV18 with TRBJ1-3, with 12 bases fitting TRBD1. Trimming removed 0 bases from V and 7 bases from J; junction bases left unmatched: 7. The CDR3 has 17 amino acids. Per germline, CDR1 KGHSH and CDR2 LQKENI. The CDR3 nucleotides are TGTGCCAGCTCACCACCGGGACAGGGGGCAACAGGGAACACCATATATTTT. It encodes CASSPPGQGATGNTIYF.

V and J are TRBV6-5 and TRBJ1-3; D possibly corresponds to TRBD1 (6 bases). The CDR3 covers 13 residues. V was shortened by 8 bases and J by 8 bases, with 16 bases between the two germline ends. Germline-derived CDR1 and CDR2 are MNHEY and SVGAGI. The CDR3 loop reads CASELQGLDTIYF. Written as DNA, the CDR3 is TGTGCCAGCGAATTACAGGGCCTGGACACCATATATTTT.